This TCR beta chain was found in a study of blood T cell repertoires in COVID-19. Overall study context: Material from acute and convalescent COVID-19 was sourced from the United States, Italy and Spain.

In the source study's methods: By means of reference gene primer amplification, nucleated cell counts were estimated. Assay: immunoSEQ multiplex PCR; the TCRdb copy retains only in-frame clones and omits some. V and J calls plus clone size are reproduced from that table; the DNA served to infer D and trimming. The sample has 200,000 to 250,000 clones, 75% to 85% seen once. V lost 3 bases and J 10 bases, leaving 13 bases between the germline ends. Germline V CDR1 and CDR2: SEHNR, FQNEAQ (reference sequence). The CDR3 sequence is 13 residues long. Sequenced input: peripheral blood. The clonotype was recovered from a man aged 50 or older with active or convalescent COVID-19. The rearrangement uses TRBV7-9 and TRBJ2-1; TRBD1 is a possible D gene (6 bases). CDR3 bases: TGTGCCAGCAGCTTGGTGGGGGCAAGAGAGCAGTTCTTC. Amino acid sequence: CASSLVGAREQFF.